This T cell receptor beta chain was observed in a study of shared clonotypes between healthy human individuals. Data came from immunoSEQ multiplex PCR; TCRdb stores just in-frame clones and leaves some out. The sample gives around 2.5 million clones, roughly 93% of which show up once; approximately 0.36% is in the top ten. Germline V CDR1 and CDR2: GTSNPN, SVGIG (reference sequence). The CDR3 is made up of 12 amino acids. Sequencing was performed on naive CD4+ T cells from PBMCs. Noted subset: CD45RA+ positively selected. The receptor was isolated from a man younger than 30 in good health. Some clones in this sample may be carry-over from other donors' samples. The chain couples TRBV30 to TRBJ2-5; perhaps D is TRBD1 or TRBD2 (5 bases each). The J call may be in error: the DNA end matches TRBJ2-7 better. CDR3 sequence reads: CAYGTFTYEQYF. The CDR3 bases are TGTGCCTATGGGACGTTTACCTACGAGCAGTACTTC.